Sequencing of this TCR beta chain was carried out in a study of CD4 and CD8 cells across lung adenocarcinoma regions. One entry per CDR3 protein, called by TCRdb with MiXCR from the PCR reads. The table lists thousands of distinct CDR3 sequences, less than 80% of them singletons. This clonotype has only a few counts. Donors had localized lung adenocarcinoma, a non-small cell lung cancer. Sequences were obtained from CD4+ T cells from the center of a lung tumor. This TCR came from a female donor with lung adenocarcinoma. The CD4 and CD8 labels of this study may be unreliable.

The CDR3 reads CASSPGLGSYNEQFF. CDR3 in DNA: TGTGCCAGCAGCCCGGGACTAGGTTCCTACAATGAGCAGTTCTTC. The chain couples TRBV3-1 to TRBJ2-1; 8 bases map to TRBD2. Trimming at V came to 4 bases and at J to 1 base, leaving 3 bases not matched to a gene. CDR1 LGHDT and CDR2 YNNKEL come from the germline V gene (reference sequence). The CDR3 is 15 amino acids.